Listed below are T cell receptor beta chains from one sample, sequenced in a study of T cells in localized non-small cell lung cancer. TCRdb's table, derived via immunoSEQ multiplex PCR, lists solely in-frame clones and lacks some. The table includes around 41,000 clones, approximately 84% detected once. Sequenced material: peripheral blood, taken before any cancer treatment. The receptors here all came from a man aged 40 to 75 with stage I lung adenocarcinoma. Both conserved end residues are part of each CDR3. The D gene is left open where the match is weak. Not every row has a clone size; where given, it reads once, few, many or a size class.

V,size,J,D,CDR3,DNA
TRBV28,.,TRBJ2-7,.,CASSLSPGSYEQYF,TGTGCCAGCAGTTTATCACCTGGTTCCTACGAGCAGTACTTC
TRBV5-4,.,TRBJ1-5,.,CASSNPTRNFNQPQHF,TGTGCCAGCAGCAACCCGACGCGTAATTTCAATCAGCCCCAGCATTTT
TRBV28,.,TRBJ2-7,TRBD1,CASSLGDRSYEQYF,TGTGCCAGCAGTTTGGGGGACAGGTCCTACGAGCAGTACTTC
TRBV28,.,TRBJ1-4,TRBD1,CASSPTGANEKLFF,TGTGCCAGCAGTCCTACAGGGGCGAATGAAAAACTGTTTTTT
TRBV18,.,TRBJ2-2,.,CASSPVEGLPNTGELFF,TGTGCCAGCTCACCGGTGGAGGGCCTGCCGAACACCGGGGAGCTGTTTTTT
TRBV5-1,.,TRBJ2-7,.,CASSSVFRDYEQYF,TGCGCCAGCAGCTCAGTATTCCGAGACTACGAGCAGTACTTC
TRBV28,once,TRBJ1-4,.,CASSSGAATNEKLFF,TGTGCCAGCAGTTCCGGGGCTGCAACTAATGAAAAACTGTTTTTT
TRBV25-1,.,TRBJ2-5,.,CASSALGETQYF,TGTGCCAGCAGTGCCCTGGGGGAGACCCAGTACTTC
TRBV6-5,.,TRBJ2-1,.,CASSRGGVSYNEQFF,TGTGCCAGCTCTCGGGGTGGAGTCTCCTACAATGAGCAGTTCTTC
TRBV7-9,.,TRBJ2-3,.,CASRGSYNTDTQYF,TGTGCCAGCAGGGGGTCGTACAACACAGATACGCAGTATTTT
TRBV4-3,.,TRBJ2-3,TRBD2,CASSQDVSGSIIWTDTQYF,TGCGCCAGCAGCCAAGATGTTAGCGGGAGTATTATTTGGACAGATACGCAGTATTTT
TRBV7-2,few,TRBJ2-1,.,CASSLRGSLNEQFF,TGTGCCAGCAGCTTACGGGGGTCTCTGAATGAGCAGTTCTTC
TRBV28,.,TRBJ2-1,TRBD2,CASRTLGGRAFEQFF,TGTGCCAGCAGAACACTGGGCGGGAGGGCCTTTGAGCAGTTCTTC
TRBV10-2,.,TRBJ2-7,TRBD2,CASKGGRTSYEQYF,TGCGCCAGCAAGGGCGGGAGGACCTCCTACGAGCAGTACTTC
TRBV6-1,.,TRBJ2-7,.,CASSEQGHSYEQYF,TGTGCCAGCAGTGAACAGGGGCACTCCTACGAGCAGTACTTC
TRBV29-1,.,TRBJ2-2,.,CSVGRAGELFF,TGCAGCGTTGGCAGGGCCGGGGAGCTGTTTTTT
TRBV27,.,TRBJ1-6,.,CASSLRGRSPLHF,TGTGCCAGCAGTTTAAGGGGACGTTCACCCCTCCACTTT
TRBV5-1,once,TRBJ2-2,.,CASRGIQSTGELFF,TGCGCCAGCAGGGGGATTCAGTCCACCGGGGAGCTGTTTTTT
TRBV7-2,once,TRBJ2-2,TRBD2,CASSRGRLSGELFF,TGTGCCAGCAGCCGCGGGAGACTGTCCGGGGAGCTGTTTTTT
TRBV29-1,.,TRBJ2-3,TRBD2,CSVRLAGADTQYF,TGCAGCGTCCGACTAGCGGGAGCAGATACGCAGTATTTT
TRBV10-3,.,TRBJ2-3,TRBD1,CAISYRDRGLTDTQYF,TGTGCCATCAGCTACCGGGACAGGGGACTCACAGATACGCAGTATTTT
TRBV4-2,.,TRBJ1-4,TRBD1,CASSLDQGANEKLFF,TGTGCCAGCAGCCTAGACCAGGGGGCAAATGAAAAACTGTTTTTT
TRBV29-1,once,TRBJ2-7,TRBD1,CSVLGTGGYEQYF,TGCAGCGTTCTCGGGACAGGGGGCTACGAGCAGTACTTC
TRBV13,once,TRBJ2-7,.,CASSLVGTYEQYF,TGTGCCAGCAGCTTAGTTGGCACCTACGAGCAGTACTTC
TRBV27,.,TRBJ1-5,TRBD1,CASRETGVQPQHF,TGTGCCAGCCGGGAAACAGGGGTGCAGCCCCAGCATTTT
TRBV2,.,TRBJ2-3,TRBD2,CASSEGTSGSRNTQYF,TGTGCCAGCAGTGAGGGGACTAGCGGGAGTCGGAATACGCAGTATTTT
TRBV9,.,TRBJ2-3,.,CASSGSSRSDTQYF,TGTGCCAGCAGCGGATCGTCTCGAAGCGATACGCAGTATTTT
TRBV5-1,.,TRBJ2-7,TRBD2,CASRLSGSSHEQYF,TGCGCCAGCCGACTCAGCGGGAGCAGCCACGAGCAGTACTTC
TRBV4-1,few,TRBJ2-1,.,CASSQDPPNEQFF,TGCGCCAGCAGCCAAGATCCGCCCAATGAGCAGTTCTTC
TRBV5-4,.,TRBJ2-1,TRBD1,CASSLGTGRYNEQFF,TGTGCCAGCAGCCTCGGGACAGGGCGCTACAATGAGCAGTTCTTC
TRBV5-4,.,TRBJ2-7,TRBD1,CASSSRTGSYEQYF,TGTGCCAGCAGCTCCCGGACAGGGTCCTACGAGCAGTACTTC
TRBV5-1,.,TRBJ2-7,.,CASSLRTEYEQYF,TGCGCCAGCAGCTTGAGGACCGAATACGAGCAGTACTTC
TRBV19,.,TRBJ1-2,.,CASRTGPGSGYTF,TGTGCCAGTCGCACCGGTCCCGGGTCTGGCTACACCTTC
TRBV25-1,.,TRBJ2-1,.,CASSGPGTTYNEQFF,TGTGCCAGCAGTGGCCCCGGGACGACCTACAATGAGCAGTTCTTC
TRBV2,.,TRBJ2-2,.,CASFLMGRTGELFF,TGTGCCAGCTTTTTGATGGGGAGGACCGGGGAGCTGTTTTTT